The present T cell receptor (beta chain) was sequenced within a study of Ad26.COV2.S vaccination and SARS-CoV-2 variants. The table came from immunoSEQ multiplex PCR; TCRdb's copy has only in-frame clones and leaves some out. Of around 370,000 clones in the sample, around 92% were seen once. CDR1 and CDR2 (germline): SGHDT, YYEEEE. V lost 4 bases and J 14 bases, leaving 15 bases between the germline ends. The CDR3 has 12 amino acids. The V gene is TRBV5-6, the J gene TRBJ1-4, with D tentatively TRBD1 (6 bases). This clonotype originated in a human donor who had recovered from COVID-19. The sample was peripheral blood, taken after recovery from COVID-19. For the CDR3, the DNA is TGTGCCAGCAGCGCATCGGGACACAGTCTGTTTTTT. Residues: CASSASGHSLFF. Complete variable domain (other parts from reference TRBV5-6 and TRBJ1-4): DAGVTQSPTHLIKTRGQQVTLRCSPKSGHDTVSWYQQALGQGPQFIFQYYEEEERQRGNFPDRFSGHQFPNYSSELNVNALLLGDSALYLCASSASGHSLFFGSGTQLSVL.